This T cell receptor beta chain was identified in a study of cytomegalovirus exposure and HLA in healthy donors. With 60 Vbeta and 13 Jbeta primers, the PCR was carried out. Clones were read by immunoSEQ multiplex PCR, and TCRdb kept only the in-frame ones, dropping some. The profile shows over 150,000 clones, 65% to 80% of them singletons. The sequencing input was PBMCs. This clonotype was obtained from a woman aged 45-60 years in good health and CMV-seropositive.

The chain's CDR3 is CASSPLSSTDTQYF. In DNA, the CDR3 is TGCGCCAGCAGCCCTCTCTCTTCCACAGATACGCAGTATTTT. The genes are TRBV5-1 and TRBJ2-3, with D unclear. The CDR3 is 14 amino acids. Germline lookup yields CDR1 SGHRS and CDR2 YFSETQ. Trimming took 4 bases from V and 2 from J, leaving 11 bases between them.